The next 5 T cell receptor beta chains were all read from a single sample in a study of identical twins. TCRdb independently ran MiXCR on the 5' RACE reads; one entry per CDR3 protein. The data contain 600,000 to 700,000 distinct CDR3 sequences, around 20% of them seen just once; the ten biggest clones take up 4% to 4.5%. These data also formed part of another study, on T cells expressing NK-cell markers.

Source material: PBMCs. Source of these receptors: a young woman in good health.

The chain has TRBV10-3 and TRBJ2-3, with 7 bases that match TRBD1. The germline gives CDR1 ENHRY, CDR2 SYGVKD. Trimming cost V 6 bases and J 0 bases; bases outside gene matches: 3. The CDR3 runs 14 residues. The CDR3 DNA sequence: TGTGCCATCAGGACAGGGAACAGCACAGATACGCAGTATTTT. It specifies CAIRTGNSTDTQYF.

The chain uses TRBV20-1 and TRBJ2-1; D gene ambiguous. V lost 5 bases and J lost 10, with 15 bases in between. CDR3 length: 12 residues. The V gene's germline CDR1 is DFQATT and CDR2 SNEGSKA (reference sequence). CDR3 protein: CSALLTGMEQFF. The CDR3 DNA follows: TGCAGTGCTCTCCTGACTGGAATGGAGCAGTTCTTC.

The chain recombines TRBV5-5 with TRBJ2-5; D not certain. The CDR3 has 13 residues. From germline, CDR1 is SGHKS and CDR2 YYEKEE (reference sequence). V lost 0 bases, J lost 4 bases, and 7 bases lay in between. This CDR3 is CASSLDDRETQYF. CDR3 bases: TGTGCCAGCAGCTTGGACGATAGAGAGACCCAGTACTTC.

This clonotype was seen only a few times. The V and J genes are TRBV20-1 and TRBJ2-2, with TRBD2 matching over 7 bases. CDR3 length: 16 residues. CDR1 is DFQATT, CDR2 SNEGSKA, per germline (reference sequence). V shed 3 bases and J 5 bases; nucleotides not matched to a gene: 12. Written as DNA, the CDR3 is TGCAGTGCTAGGGCCCTTGGGACTACCCAAACCGGGGAGCTGTTTTTT. Residues: CSARALGTTQTGELFF.

V usage is TRBV27 and J usage is TRBJ2-7; tentative D call: TRBD1 (6 bases). V was pared by 3 bases and J by 5 bases, with 14 bases between. The CDR3 contains 14 residues. Germline lookup yields CDR1 MNHEY and CDR2 SMNVEV (reference sequence). The CDR3 protein is CASSFLGGSDEQYF. CDR3 DNA sequence: TGTGCCAGCAGTTTCCTAGGGGGTAGCGACGAGCAGTACTTC.